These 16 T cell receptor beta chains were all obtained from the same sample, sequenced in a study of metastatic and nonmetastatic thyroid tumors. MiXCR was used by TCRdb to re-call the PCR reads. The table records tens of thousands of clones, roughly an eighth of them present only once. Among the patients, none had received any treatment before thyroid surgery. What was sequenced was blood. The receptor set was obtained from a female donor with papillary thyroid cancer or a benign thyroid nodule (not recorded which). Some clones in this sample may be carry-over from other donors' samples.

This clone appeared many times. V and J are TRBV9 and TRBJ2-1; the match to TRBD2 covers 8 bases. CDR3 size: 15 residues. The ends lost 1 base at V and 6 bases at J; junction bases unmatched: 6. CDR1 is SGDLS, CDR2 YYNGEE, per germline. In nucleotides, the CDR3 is TGTGCCAGCAGCGTATTTAGCGGGAAAGGCAATGAGCAGTTCTTC. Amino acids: CASSVFSGKGNEQFF.

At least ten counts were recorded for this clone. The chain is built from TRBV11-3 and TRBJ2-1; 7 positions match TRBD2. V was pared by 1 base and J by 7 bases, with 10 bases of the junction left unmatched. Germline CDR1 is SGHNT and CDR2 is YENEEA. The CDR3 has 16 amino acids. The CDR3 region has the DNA TGTGCCAGCAGCTTAGGCGGGAGAGTGGAAAGGAATGAGCAGTTCTTC. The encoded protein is CASSLGGRVERNEQFF.

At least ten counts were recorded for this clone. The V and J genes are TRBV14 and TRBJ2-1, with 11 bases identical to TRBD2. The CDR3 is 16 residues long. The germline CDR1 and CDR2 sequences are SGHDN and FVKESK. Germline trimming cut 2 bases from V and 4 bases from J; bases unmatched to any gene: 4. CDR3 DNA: TGTGCCAGCAGCCAAACGGGACTAGCGGCATACAATGAGCAGTTCTTC. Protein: CASSQTGLAAYNEQFF.

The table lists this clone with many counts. CDR3 nucleotide sequence: TGCAGCGTTGAAGGCCGACTTACAGATACGCAGTATTTT. Protein product: CSVEGRLTDTQYF. This chain connects TRBV29-1 to TRBJ2-3; no firm D call. The CDR3 spans 13 residues. V was pared by 1 base and J by 3 bases, with 8 bases between. CDR1 and CDR2 from the germline V gene are SQVTM and ANQGSEA.

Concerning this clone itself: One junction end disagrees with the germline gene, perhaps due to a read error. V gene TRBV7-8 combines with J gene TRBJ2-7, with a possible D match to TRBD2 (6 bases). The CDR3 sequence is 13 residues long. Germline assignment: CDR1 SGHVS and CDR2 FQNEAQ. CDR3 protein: CTSSLGDFREQYF. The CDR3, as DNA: TGTACCAGCAGCTTAGGGGACTTTAGAGAGCAGTACTTC.

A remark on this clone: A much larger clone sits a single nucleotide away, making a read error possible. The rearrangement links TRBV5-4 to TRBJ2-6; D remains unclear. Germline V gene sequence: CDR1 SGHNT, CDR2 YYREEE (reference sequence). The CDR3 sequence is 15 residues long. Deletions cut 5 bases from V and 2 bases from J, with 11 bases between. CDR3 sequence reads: CASSSGVPGANVLTF. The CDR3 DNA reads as TGTGCCAGCAGTTCAGGAGTCCCTGGGGCCAACGTCCTGACTTTC.

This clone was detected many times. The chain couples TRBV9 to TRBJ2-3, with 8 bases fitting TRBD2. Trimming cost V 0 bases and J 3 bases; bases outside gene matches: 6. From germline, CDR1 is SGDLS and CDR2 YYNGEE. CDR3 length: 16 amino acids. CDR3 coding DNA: TGTGCCAGCAGCGTAGGTCCTAGCGGGCGGACAGATACGCAGTATTTT. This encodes CASSVGPSGRTDTQYF. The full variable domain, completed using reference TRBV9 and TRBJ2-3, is DSGVTQTPKHLITATGQRVTLRCSPRSGDLSVYWYQQSLDQGLQFLIQYYNGEERAKGNILERFSAQQFPDLHSELNLSSLELGDSALYFCASSVGPSGRTDTQYFGPGTRLTVL.

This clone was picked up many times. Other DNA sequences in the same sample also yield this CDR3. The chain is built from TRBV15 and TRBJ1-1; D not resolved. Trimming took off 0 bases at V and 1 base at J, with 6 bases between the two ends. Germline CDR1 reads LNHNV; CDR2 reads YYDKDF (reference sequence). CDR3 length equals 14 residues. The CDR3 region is CATSRDLRNTEAFF. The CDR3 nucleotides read TGTGCCACCAGCAGAGATCTTCGGAACACTGAAGCTTTCTTT.

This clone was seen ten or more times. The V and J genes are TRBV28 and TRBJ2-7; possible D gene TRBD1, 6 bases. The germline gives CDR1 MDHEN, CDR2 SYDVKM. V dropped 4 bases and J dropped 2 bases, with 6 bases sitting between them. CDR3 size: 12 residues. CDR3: CASSWGPYEQYF. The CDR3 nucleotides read TGTGCCAGCAGTTGGGGGCCCTACGAGCAGTACTTC.

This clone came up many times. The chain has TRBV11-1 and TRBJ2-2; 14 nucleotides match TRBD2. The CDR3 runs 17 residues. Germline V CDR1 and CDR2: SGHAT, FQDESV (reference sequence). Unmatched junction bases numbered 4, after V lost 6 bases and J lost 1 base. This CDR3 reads CASRTGTSGRNTGELFF. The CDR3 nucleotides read TGTGCCAGCAGGACTGGGACTAGCGGGAGGAACACCGGGGAGCTGTTTTTT.

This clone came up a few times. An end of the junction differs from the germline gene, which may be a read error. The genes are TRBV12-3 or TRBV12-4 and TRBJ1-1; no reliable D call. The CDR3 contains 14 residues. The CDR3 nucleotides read TGTGCCAGCAGCCCCCGAGCGTTTAACACTAAAGCTTTCTTT. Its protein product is CASSPRAFNTKAFF.

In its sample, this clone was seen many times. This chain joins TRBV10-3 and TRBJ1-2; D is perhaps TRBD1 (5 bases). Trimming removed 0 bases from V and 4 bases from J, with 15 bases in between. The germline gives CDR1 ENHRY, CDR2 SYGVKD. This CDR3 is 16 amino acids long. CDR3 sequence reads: CAISESKQGSGYGYTF. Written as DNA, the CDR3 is TGTGCCATCAGTGAGTCGAAGCAGGGAAGCGGCTATGGCTACACCTTC.

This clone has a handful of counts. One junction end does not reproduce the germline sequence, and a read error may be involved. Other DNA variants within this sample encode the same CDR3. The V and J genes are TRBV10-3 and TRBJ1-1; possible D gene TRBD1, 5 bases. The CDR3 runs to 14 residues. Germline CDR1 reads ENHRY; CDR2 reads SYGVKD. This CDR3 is CAISEWGDATEAFF. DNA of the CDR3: TGCGCCATCAGTGAGTGGGGGGACGCGACTGAAGCTTTCTTT.

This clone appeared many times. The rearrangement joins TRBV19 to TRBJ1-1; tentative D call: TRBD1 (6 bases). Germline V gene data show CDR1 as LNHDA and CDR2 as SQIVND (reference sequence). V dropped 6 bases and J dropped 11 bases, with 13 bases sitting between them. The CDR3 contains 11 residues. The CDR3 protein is CASRNRDLAFF. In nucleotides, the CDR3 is TGTGCCAGTAGAAACAGGGATTTGGCTTTCTTT. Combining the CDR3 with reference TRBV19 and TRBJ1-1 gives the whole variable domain DGGITQSPKYLFRKEGQNVTLSCEQNLNHDAMYWYRQDPGQGLRLIYYSQIVNDFQKGDIAEGYSVSREKKESFPLTVTSAQKNPTAFYLCASRNRDLAFFGQGTRLTVV.

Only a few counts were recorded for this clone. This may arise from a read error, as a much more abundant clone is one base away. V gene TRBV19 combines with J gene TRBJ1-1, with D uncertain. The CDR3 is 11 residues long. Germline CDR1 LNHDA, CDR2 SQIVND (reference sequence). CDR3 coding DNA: TGTGCCACAAAGAAGAACACTGAAGCTTCCTTT. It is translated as CATKKNTEASF.

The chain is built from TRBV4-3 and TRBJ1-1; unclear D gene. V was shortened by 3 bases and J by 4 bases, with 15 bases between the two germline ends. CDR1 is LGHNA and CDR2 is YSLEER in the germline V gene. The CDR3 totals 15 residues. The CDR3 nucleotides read TGCGCCAGCAGCCATAGGACCTTGATTTTCACTGAAGCTTTCTTT. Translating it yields CASSHRTLIFTEAFF.